This entry lists 14 T cell receptor beta chains sequenced from one sample in a study of blood T cell repertoires in COVID-19. Method: immunoSEQ multiplex PCR; TCRdb's copy keeps in-frame clones and lacks some. The data hold hundreds of thousands of clones, with around 85% observed a single time. The specimen was peripheral blood. The receptors originated from a woman older than 75 with acute or convalescent COVID-19.

V usage is TRBV19 and J usage is TRBJ1-1; no firm D call. The CDR3 spans 15 residues. Trimming took off 3 bases at V and 2 bases at J, with 13 bases between the two ends. The germline CDR1 and CDR2 sequences are LNHDA and SQIVND (reference sequence). This chain's CDR3 is CASSILTEANTEAFF. CDR3 in DNA: TGTGCCAGTAGTATCCTGACGGAGGCAAACACTGAAGCTTTCTTT.

In its sample, this clone was seen a few times. The chain's CDR3 is CASYPGDSGNTIYF. The CDR3 DNA reads TGTGCCAGTTACCCGGGGGACTCTGGAAACACCATATATTTT. This chain joins TRBV19 and TRBJ1-3; D perhaps matches TRBD1 (5 bases). V was clipped by 8 bases and J by 0 bases, with 11 bases between them. From germline, CDR1 is LNHDA and CDR2 SQIVND (reference sequence). The CDR3 extends over 14 amino acids. Supplemented by reference TRBV19 and TRBJ1-3, the full variable domain reads DGGITQSPKYLFRKEGQNVTLSCEQNLNHDAMYWYRQDPGQGLRLIYYSQIVNDFQKGDIAEGYSVSREKKESFPLTVTSAQKNPTAFYLCASYPGDSGNTIYFGEGSWLTVV.

A few counts support this clone. V gene TRBV5-1 combines with J gene TRBJ2-1; 7 positions match TRBD2. This CDR3 contains 15 residues. CDR1 and CDR2 from the germline V gene are SGHRS and YFSETQ. J lost 5 bases, V lost 4 bases, and 9 bases had no gene match. Here the CDR3 reads CASSGELAGDNEQFF. The CDR3 nucleotides read TGCGCCAGCAGCGGGGAGTTAGCGGGTGACAATGAGCAGTTCTTC.

This chain links TRBV10-3 with TRBJ2-3; 9 bases are shared with TRBD2. There are 16 residues in the CDR3. In germline, CDR1 is ENHRY, CDR2 SYGVKD. Trimming took 4 bases from V and 0 from J; bases not matched to a gene: 5. CDR3 coding DNA: TGTGCCATCAGTGCGACTAGCGGTTCTAGCACAGATACGCAGTATTTT. Translation: CAISATSGSSTDTQYF.

The rearrangement joins TRBV3-1 (or the pseudogene TRBV3-2) to TRBJ2-5; 7 bases match TRBD1. The CDR3 sequence is 15 residues long. Trimming at V came to 7 bases and at J to 4 bases, leaving 12 bases not matched to a gene. CDR1 is LGHDT and CDR2 is YNNKEL in the germline V gene (reference sequence). The CDR3 DNA sequence: TGTGCCAGCACCACTCAGGACAGGATTCGAGAGACCCAGTACTTC. Translation gives CASTTQDRIRETQYF.

In this sample, this clone turned up a few times. V usage is TRBV6-1 and J usage is TRBJ2-7; D is unresolved. CDR3 length: 14 amino acids. Germline V gene data show CDR1 as MNHNS and CDR2 as SASEGT. The V end was cut by 1 base, the J end by 3 bases, with 10 bases between. The chain's CDR3 is CASSEGPSLYEQYF. The CDR3 coding sequence is TGTGCCAGCAGTGAAGGTCCGTCCCTCTACGAGCAGTACTTC.

The chain employs TRBV3-1 (or the pseudogene TRBV3-2) and TRBJ2-3, with D perhaps TRBD2 (7 bases). CDR3 length: 16 residues. V lost 5 bases and J 4 bases, leaving 19 bases between the germline ends. CDR1 and CDR2 from the germline V gene are LGHDT and YNNKEL (reference sequence). The CDR3, as DNA: TGTGCCAGCAGCTCTAGCTGGGGGGGGCCCCCAGATACGCAGTATTTT. Translation gives CASSSSWGGPPDTQYF.

This clone was detected only once. This rearrangement joins TRBV13 to TRBJ2-3; TRBD2 aligns across 11 bases. The CDR3 sequence is 16 residues long. The V segment lost 5 bases and the J segment 6 bases; nucleotides outside the gene matches: 10. Germline V gene lookup returns CDR1 PRHDT and CDR2 FYEKMQ (reference sequence). This CDR3 is CASSTSTSGRTDTQYF. The CDR3 DNA is TGTGCCAGCAGCACTAGTACTAGCGGGAGAACGGATACGCAGTATTTT.

The table lists this clone with a few counts. V gene TRBV5-1 combines with J gene TRBJ1-2; 7 bases are shared with TRBD1. Germline CDR1 is SGHRS and CDR2 is YFSETQ. J lost 4 bases, V lost 4 bases, and 10 bases had no gene match. CDR3 length equals 15 residues. The CDR3 nucleotides read TGCGCCAGCAGCGACGACAGGGAGGAGGGCTATGGCTACACCTTC. Translating it yields CASSDDREEGYGYTF.

The V call is TRBV13, the J call TRBJ2-3; possible D gene TRBD2, 6 bases. Germline V CDR1 and CDR2: PRHDT, FYEKMQ (reference sequence). Trimming took 11 bases from V and 6 from J, leaving 24 bases between them. The CDR3 totals 15 residues. CDR3 region: CAGSLRGTLGDTQYF. CDR3 sequence (DNA): TGTGCCGGTTCACTCCGCGGGACCCTGGGGGATACGCAGTATTTT.

This chain connects TRBV4-1 to TRBJ1-2; 9 bases are a match to TRBD1. The trim removed 1 base at V and 6 bases at J, leaving 6 bases unmatched. Germline-derived CDR1 and CDR2 are MGHRA and YSYEKL. This CDR3 has 15 residues. The CDR3: CASSQVPGTGHGYTF. CDR3 sequence (DNA): TGCGCCAGCAGCCAAGTCCCGGGGACAGGGCATGGCTACACCTTC.

With respect to this clone: The sample carries other DNA sequences with the same CDR3. This chain links TRBV3-1 (or the pseudogene TRBV3-2) with TRBJ1-6; TRBD1 matches 8 bases. Germline V gene sequence: CDR1 LGHDT, CDR2 YNNKEL (reference sequence). Unmatched junction bases numbered 1, after V lost 3 bases and J lost 6 bases. The CDR3 contains 14 residues. The CDR3 is CASSQGTGNSPLHF. In DNA, the CDR3 is TGTGCCAGCAGCCAGGGGACAGGTAATTCACCCCTCCACTTT.

J is TRBJ1-2 and V is TRBV5-3, with TRBD1 as a possible D gene (5 bases). TRBV5-3 is treated as an ORF (open reading frame) with a function not yet certain. This CDR3 is built from 15 residues. The V end lost 2 bases, the J end lost 8 bases, and 19 bases lay between the germline ends. The CDR3 nucleotides are TGTGCCAGAAGCTTTCTAGGGACTCAAGATAAAGGCTACACCTTC. Amino acids: CARSFLGTQDKGYTF.

The chain carries TRBV6-5 and TRBJ1-3; D is uncertain. CDR1 is MNHEY and CDR2 is SVGAGI in the germline V gene. V was shortened by 0 bases and J by 4 bases, with 13 bases between the two germline ends. There are 16 residues in the CDR3. The CDR3 sequence: CASSYSRGPGGNTIYF. As DNA, the CDR3 is TGTGCCAGCAGTTACTCGCGAGGTCCTGGGGGAAACACCATATATTTT.